The T cell receptor beta chain under discussion was sequenced for a study of blood T cells in healthy people across ages. A J-beta primer mix and a sample-barcoded 5' primer were used in a second PCR of roughly 6 to 11 cycles. TCRdb itself ran the 5' RACE reads through MiXCR, one entry per CDR3 protein. The data show 500,000 to 600,000 distinct CDR3 sequences, with 25% to 30% seen just once and 18% held by the top ten. This clonotype was counted only a few times. This CDR3 spans 12 amino acids. Trimming cost V 10 bases and J 5 bases, with 14 bases left between them. The germline CDR1 and CDR2 sequences are MNHEY and SVGEGT. The donors, healthy Caucasians from Russia, were aged about 6 to 95. With each sample, at least 6 micrograms of total RNA were extracted.

The rearrangement uses TRBV6-2 or TRBV6-3 and TRBJ2-5; possibly TRBD2 for D (5 bases). The TCR was taken from a woman in her 70s in good health. The sample comprised blood. For the CDR3, the DNA is TGTGCCATCCGGACTCCCCAGGAGACCCAGTACTTC. Its translation: CAIRTPQETQYF.